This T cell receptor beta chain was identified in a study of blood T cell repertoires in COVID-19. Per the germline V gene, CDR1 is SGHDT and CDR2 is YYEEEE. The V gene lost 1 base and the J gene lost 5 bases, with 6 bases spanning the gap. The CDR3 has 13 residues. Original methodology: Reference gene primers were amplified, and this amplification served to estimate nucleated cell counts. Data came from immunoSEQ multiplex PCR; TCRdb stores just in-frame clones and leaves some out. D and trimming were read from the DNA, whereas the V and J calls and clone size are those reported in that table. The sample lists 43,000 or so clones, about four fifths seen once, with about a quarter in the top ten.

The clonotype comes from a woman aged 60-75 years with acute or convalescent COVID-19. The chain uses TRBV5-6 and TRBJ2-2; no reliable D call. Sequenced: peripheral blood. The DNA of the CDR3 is TGTGCCAGCAGCTTGATTCGGACCGGGGAGCTGTTTTTT. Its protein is CASSLIRTGELFF.